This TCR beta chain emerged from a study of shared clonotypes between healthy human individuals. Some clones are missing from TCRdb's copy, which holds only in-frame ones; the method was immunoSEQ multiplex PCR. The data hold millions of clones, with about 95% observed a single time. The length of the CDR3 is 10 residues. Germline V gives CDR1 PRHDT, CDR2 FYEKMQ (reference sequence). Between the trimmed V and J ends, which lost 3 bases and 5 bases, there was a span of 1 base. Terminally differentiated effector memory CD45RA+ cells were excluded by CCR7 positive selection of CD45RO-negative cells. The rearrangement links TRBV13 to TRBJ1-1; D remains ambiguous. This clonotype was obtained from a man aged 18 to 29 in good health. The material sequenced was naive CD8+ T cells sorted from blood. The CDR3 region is CASSFTEAFF. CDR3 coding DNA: TGTGCCAGCAGCTTTACTGAAGCTTTCTTT.